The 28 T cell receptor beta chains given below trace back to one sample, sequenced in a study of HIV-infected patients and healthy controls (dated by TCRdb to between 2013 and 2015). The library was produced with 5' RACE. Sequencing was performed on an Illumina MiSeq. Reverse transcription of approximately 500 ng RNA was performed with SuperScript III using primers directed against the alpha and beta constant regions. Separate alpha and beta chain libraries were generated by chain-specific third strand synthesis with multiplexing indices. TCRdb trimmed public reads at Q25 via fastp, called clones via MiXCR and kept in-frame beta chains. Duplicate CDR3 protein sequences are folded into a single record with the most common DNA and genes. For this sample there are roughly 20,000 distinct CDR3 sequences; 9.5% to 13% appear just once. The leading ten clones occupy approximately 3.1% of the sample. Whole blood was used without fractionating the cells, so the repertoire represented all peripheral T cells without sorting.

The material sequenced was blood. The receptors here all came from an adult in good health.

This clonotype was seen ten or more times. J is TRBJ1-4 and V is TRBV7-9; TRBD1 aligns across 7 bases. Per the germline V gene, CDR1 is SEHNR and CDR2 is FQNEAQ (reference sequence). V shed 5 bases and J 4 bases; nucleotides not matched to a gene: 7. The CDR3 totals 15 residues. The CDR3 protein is CASSAYRGSNEKLFF. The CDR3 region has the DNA TGTGCCAGCAGCGCCTACAGGGGTAGTAATGAAAAACTGTTTTTT.

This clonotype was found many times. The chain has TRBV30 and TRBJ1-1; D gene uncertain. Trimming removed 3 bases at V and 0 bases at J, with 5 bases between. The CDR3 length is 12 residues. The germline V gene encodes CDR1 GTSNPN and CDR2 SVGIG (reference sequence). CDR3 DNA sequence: TGTGCCTGGAGGACTGTGAACACTGAAGCTTTCTTT. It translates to CAWRTVNTEAFF.

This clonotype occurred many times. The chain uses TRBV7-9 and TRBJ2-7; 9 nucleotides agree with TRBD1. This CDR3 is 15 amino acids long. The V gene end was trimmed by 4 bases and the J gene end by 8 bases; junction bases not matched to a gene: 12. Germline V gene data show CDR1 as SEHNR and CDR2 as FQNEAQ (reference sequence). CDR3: CASSSSDRGITKQYF. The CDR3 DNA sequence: TGTGCCAGCAGCTCATCGGACAGGGGCATTACGAAGCAGTACTTC. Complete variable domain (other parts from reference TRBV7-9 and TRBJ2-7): DTGVSQNPRHKITKRGQNVTFRCDPISEHNRLYWYRQTLGQGPEFLTYFQNEAQLEKSRLLSDRFSAERPKGSFSTLEIQRTEQGDSAMYLCASSSSDRGITKQYFGPGTRLTVT.

The CDR3 DNA is TGCAGTGCTCGCGGGGACTCCTCCTCCTACGAGCAGTACTTC. Protein sequence: CSARGDSSSYEQYF. The chain combines TRBV20-1 with TRBJ2-7; weak D call: TRBD2 (6 bases). This CDR3 region has 14 residues. Germline CDR1 and CDR2: DFQATT and SNEGSKA (reference sequence). Trimming stripped 5 bases from V and 0 bases from J, with 14 bases between.

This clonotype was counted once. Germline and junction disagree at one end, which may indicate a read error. The CDR3 bases are TGTGCCAGCGGGCAGGAAACCCTCTATGGCCACACCTTC. As protein: CASGQETLYGHTF. The J gene is TRBJ1-2, the V gene TRBV7-2; D gene ambiguous. This CDR3 has 13 residues. The germline gives CDR1 SGHTA, CDR2 FQGNSA.

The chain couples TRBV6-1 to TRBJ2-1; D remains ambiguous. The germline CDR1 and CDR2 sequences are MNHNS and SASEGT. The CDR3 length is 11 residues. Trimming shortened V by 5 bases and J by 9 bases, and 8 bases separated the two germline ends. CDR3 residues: CASSRSGEQFF. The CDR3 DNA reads TGTGCCAGCAGTCGGTCGGGTGAGCAGTTCTTC.

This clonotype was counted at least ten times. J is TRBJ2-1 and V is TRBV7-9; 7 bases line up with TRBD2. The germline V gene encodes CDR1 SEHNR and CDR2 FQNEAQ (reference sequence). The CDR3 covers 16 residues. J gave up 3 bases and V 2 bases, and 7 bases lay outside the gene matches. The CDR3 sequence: CASSLSSLADYNEQFF. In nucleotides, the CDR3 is TGTGCCAGCAGCTTAAGTTCGCTAGCGGACTACAATGAGCAGTTCTTC.

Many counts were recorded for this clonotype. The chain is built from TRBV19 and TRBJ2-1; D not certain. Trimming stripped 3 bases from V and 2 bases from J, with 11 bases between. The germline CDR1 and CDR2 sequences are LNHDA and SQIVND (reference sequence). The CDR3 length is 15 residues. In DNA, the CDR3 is TGTGCCAGTAGTATTACCCCATCCCCCTACAATGAGCAGTTCTTC. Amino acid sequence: CASSITPSPYNEQFF.

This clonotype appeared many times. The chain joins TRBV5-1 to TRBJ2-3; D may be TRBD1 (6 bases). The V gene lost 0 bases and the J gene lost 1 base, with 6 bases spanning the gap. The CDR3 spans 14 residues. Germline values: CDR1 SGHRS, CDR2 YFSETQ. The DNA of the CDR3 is TGCGCCAGCAGCTTGGAGGGGGGCACAGATACGCAGTATTTT. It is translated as CASSLEGGTDTQYF. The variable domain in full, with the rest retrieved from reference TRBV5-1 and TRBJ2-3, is KAGVTQTPRYLIKTRGQQVTLSCSPISGHRSVSWYQQTPGQGLQFLFEYFSETQRNKGNFPGRFSGRQFSNSRSEMNVSTLELGDSALYLCASSLEGGTDTQYFGPGTRLTVL.

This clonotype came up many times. CDR3 region: CASSESFAGGVFF. The CDR3 DNA sequence: TGCGCCAGCAGTGAGTCCTTCGCCGGTGGGGTGTTTTTT. The chain couples TRBV10-1 to TRBJ1-4, with D unclear. The CDR3 loop spans 13 amino acids. Germline V gives CDR1 WNHNN, CDR2 SYGVQD (reference sequence). The V end lost 0 bases, the J end lost 15 bases, and 14 bases lay between the germline ends.

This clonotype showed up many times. This CDR3 is CASSSQIGTARGYTF. The CDR3 DNA reads TGTGCCAGCAGCTCGCAGATCGGGACAGCTAGGGGCTACACCTTC. This chain joins TRBV11-2 and TRBJ1-2; 7 bases agree with TRBD1. The V gene end was trimmed by 4 bases and the J gene end by 8 bases; junction bases not matched to a gene: 13. The CDR3 runs to 15 residues. Germline-derived CDR1 and CDR2 are SGHAT and FQNNGV.

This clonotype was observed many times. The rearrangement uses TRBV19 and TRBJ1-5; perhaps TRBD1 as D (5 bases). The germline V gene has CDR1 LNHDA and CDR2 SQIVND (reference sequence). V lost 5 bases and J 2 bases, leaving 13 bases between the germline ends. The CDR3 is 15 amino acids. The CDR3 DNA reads TGTGCCAGTAGTCAGGTAGGGGTTGGCAATCAGCCCCAGCATTTT. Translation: CASSQVGVGNQPQHF.

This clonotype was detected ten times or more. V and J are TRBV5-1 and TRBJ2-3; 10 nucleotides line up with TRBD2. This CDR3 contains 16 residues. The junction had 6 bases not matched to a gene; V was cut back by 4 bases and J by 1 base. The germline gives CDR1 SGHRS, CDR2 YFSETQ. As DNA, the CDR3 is TGCGCCAGCAGCGCCGGGACTAGCGCAGGCACAGATACGCAGTATTTT. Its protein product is CASSAGTSAGTDTQYF.

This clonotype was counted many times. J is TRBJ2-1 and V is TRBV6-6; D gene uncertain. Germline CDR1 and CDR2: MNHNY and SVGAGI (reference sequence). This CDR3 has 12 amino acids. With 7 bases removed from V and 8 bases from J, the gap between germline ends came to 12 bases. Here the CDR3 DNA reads TGTGCCAGCACCCGGGCAATGGATGAGCAGTTCTTC. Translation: CASTRAMDEQFF.

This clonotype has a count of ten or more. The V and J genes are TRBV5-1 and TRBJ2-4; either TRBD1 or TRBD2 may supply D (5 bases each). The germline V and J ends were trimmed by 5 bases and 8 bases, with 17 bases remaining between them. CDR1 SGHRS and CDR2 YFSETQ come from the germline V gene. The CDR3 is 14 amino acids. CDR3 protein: CASSPAGGSDIQYF. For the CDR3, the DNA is TGCGCCAGCAGTCCAGCTGGGGGTAGTGACATTCAGTACTTC. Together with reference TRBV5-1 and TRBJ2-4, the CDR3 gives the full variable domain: KAGVTQTPRYLIKTRGQQVTLSCSPISGHRSVSWYQQTPGQGLQFLFEYFSETQRNKGNFPGRFSGRQFSNSRSEMNVSTLELGDSALYLCASSPAGGSDIQYFGAGTRLSVL.

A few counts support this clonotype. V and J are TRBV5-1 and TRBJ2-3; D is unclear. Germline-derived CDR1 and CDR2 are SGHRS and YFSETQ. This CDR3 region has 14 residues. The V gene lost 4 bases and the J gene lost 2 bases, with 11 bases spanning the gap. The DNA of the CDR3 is TGCGCCAGCAGCCAAGCGCCACCCACAGATACGCAGTATTTT. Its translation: CASSQAPPTDTQYF.

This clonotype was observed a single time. The CDR3 DNA reads as TGCGCCAGCAGTGATTCTAGCGGGAGAGGGACCGGGGAGCTGTTTTTT. Translated, it gives CASSDSSGRGTGELFF. The chain uses TRBV10-2 and TRBJ2-2, with 10 bases aligning to TRBD2. Per the germline V gene, CDR1 is WSHSY and CDR2 is SAAADI. J was trimmed by 5 bases and V by 3 bases; bases with no gene match: 6. The CDR3 length is 16 residues.

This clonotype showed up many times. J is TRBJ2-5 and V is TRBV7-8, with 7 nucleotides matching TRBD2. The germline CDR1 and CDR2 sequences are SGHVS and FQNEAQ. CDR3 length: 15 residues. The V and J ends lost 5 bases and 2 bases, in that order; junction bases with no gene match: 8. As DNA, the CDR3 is TGTGCCAGCAGCCCACCACTAGCGAAACAAGAGACCCAGTACTTC. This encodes CASSPPLAKQETQYF.

The CDR3 DNA follows: TGTGCCAGTAGTGGGGACTCTGAAGCTTTCTTT. Its translation: CASSGDSEAFF. The genes are TRBV19 and TRBJ1-1; possibly TRBD1 for D (5 bases). This CDR3 has 11 residues. Trimming left V 5 bases short and J 6 bases short, with 7 bases between. Germline CDR1 reads LNHDA; CDR2 reads SQIVND (reference sequence).

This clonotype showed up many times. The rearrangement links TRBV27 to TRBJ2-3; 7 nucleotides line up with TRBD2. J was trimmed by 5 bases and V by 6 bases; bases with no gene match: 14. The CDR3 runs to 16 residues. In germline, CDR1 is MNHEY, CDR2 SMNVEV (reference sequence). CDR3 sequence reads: CASSPWLAGVGDTQYF. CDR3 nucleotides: TGTGCCAGCAGCCCGTGGCTGGCGGGAGTGGGAGATACGCAGTATTTT.

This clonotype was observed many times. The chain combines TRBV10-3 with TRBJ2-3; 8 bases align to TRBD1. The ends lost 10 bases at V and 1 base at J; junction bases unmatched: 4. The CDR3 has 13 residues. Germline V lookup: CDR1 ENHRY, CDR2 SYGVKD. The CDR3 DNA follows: TGTGCCACCCTGGGACAGGGCACAGATACGCAGTATTTT. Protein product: CATLGQGTDTQYF.

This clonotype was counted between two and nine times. The CDR3 DNA is TGTGCCTGGAGTGCTTTGAGTTCGGGGGAAAAGACCCAGTACTTC. It specifies CAWSALSSGEKTQYF. The chain combines TRBV30 with TRBJ2-5; D possibly corresponds to TRBD2 (6 bases). CDR3 length: 15 amino acids. V was shortened by 1 base and J by 6 bases, with 18 bases between the two germline ends. CDR1 is GTSNPN and CDR2 is SVGIG in the germline V gene (reference sequence).

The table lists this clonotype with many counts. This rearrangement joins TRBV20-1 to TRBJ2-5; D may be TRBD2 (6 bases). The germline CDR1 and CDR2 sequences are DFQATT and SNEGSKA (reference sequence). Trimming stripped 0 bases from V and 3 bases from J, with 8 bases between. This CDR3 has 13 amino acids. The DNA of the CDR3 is TGCAGTGCTAGAGATTCGGGAGAAGAGACCCAGTACTTC. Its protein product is CSARDSGEETQYF.

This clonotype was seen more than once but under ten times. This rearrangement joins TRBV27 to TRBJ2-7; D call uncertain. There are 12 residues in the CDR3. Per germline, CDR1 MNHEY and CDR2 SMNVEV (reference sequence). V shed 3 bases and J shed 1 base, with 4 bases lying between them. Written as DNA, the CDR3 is TGTGCCAGCAGTTTGACATCCTACGAGCAGTACTTC. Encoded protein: CASSLTSYEQYF.

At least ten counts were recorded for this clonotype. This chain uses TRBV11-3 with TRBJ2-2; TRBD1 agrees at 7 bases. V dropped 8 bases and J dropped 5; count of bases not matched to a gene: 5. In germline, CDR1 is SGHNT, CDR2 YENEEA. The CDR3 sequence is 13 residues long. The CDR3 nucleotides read TGTGCCAGCGGGGACAGACGAACCGGGGAGCTGTTTTTT. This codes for CASGDRRTGELFF.

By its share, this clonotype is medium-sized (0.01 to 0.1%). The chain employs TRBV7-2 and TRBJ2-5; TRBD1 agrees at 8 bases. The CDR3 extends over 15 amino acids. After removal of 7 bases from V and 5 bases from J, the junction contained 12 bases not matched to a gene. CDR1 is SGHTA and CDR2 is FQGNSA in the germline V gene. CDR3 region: CASTRTGTGSETQYF. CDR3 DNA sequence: TGTGCCAGCACCAGGACAGGGACAGGTTCGGAGACCCAGTACTTC.

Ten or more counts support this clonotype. The CDR3 loop is CASSLGYRSTDTQYF. The DNA of the CDR3 is TGTGCCAGCAGCTTAGGGTACCGTAGCACAGATACGCAGTATTTT. The chain recombines TRBV7-2 with TRBJ2-3; D not resolved. The V gene lost 1 base and the J gene lost 0 bases, with 8 bases spanning the gap. The germline V gene has CDR1 SGHTA and CDR2 FQGNSA. CDR3 length: 15 residues. Using reference TRBV7-2 and TRBJ2-3 for the parts outside the CDR3, the full variable domain is GAGVSQSPSNKVTEKGKDVELRCDPISGHTALYWYRQSLGQGLEFLIYFQGNSAPDKSGLPSDRFSAERTGGSVSTLTIQRTQQEDSAVYLCASSLGYRSTDTQYFGPGTRLTVL.

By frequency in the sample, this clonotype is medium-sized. The CDR3 protein is CASSETPAPAGETQYF. The CDR3 DNA reads TGTGCCAGCAGTGAAACCCCCGCCCCCGCGGGAGAGACCCAGTACTTC. The chain carries TRBV21-1 and TRBJ2-5; the table calls TRBD1, which could not be checked here. TRBV21-1 is annotated as a pseudogene. This CDR3 is 16 amino acids long.